This entry lists 26 T cell receptor beta chains sequenced from one sample in a study of shared clonotypes between healthy human individuals (TCRdb year 2020). Library preparation was by the immunoSEQ multiplex PCR assay. The table comes from immuneACCESS by way of TCRdb, which keeps in-frame sequences with V and J called. Part of the clones is missing from these tables; in studies checked, under half for an unresolved V gene and the rest for unknown reasons. The sample includes roughly 2,300,000 clones, with around 92% observed a single time. The biggest ten clones account for 0.37% of the sample. The sample taken for sequencing was naive CD4+ T cells from PBMCs. The cell subset or site label, read with the paper, signifies: CD45RA+ positively selected. The receptors come from a man between 18 and 35 years old in good health. Some clones in this sample may be carry-over from other donors' samples.

The sample holds one count of this clone. The CDR3 loop reads CASGDRVPIEQYF. CDR3 DNA sequence: TGTGCCAGCGGGGACAGGGTCCCCATCGAGCAGTACTTC. The rearrangement links TRBV28 to TRBJ2-7; 9 bases line up with TRBD1. This CDR3 region has 13 residues. CDR1 MDHEN and CDR2 SYDVKM come from the germline V gene. V shed 8 bases and J 6 bases; nucleotides not matched to a gene: 8.

Only a few counts were recorded for this clone. The sample has other DNA sequences that encode this CDR3 too. Written as DNA, the CDR3 is TGTGCCAGCAGTTTAGAGGGTGGCTACACCTTC. Amino acids: CASSLEGGYTF. The rearrangement joins TRBV28 to TRBJ1-2; D gene unclear. V was shortened by 2 bases and J by 7 bases, with 5 bases between the two germline ends. The CDR3 covers 11 residues. Per germline, CDR1 MDHEN and CDR2 SYDVKM.

This clone was found a few times. The chain joins TRBV25-1 to TRBJ1-3; D is unresolved. Trimming shortened V by 7 bases and J by 4 bases, and 11 bases separated the two germline ends. The germline CDR1 and CDR2 sequences are MGHDK and SYGVNS. The CDR3 is made up of 13 amino acids. CDR3 sequence: CASIGRIGNTIYF. As DNA, the CDR3 is TGTGCCAGCATCGGACGGATAGGAAACACCATATATTTT. The variable domain in full, completed from reference TRBV25-1 and TRBJ1-3, reads EADIYQTPRYLVIGTGKKITLECSQTMGHDKMYWYQQDPGMELHLIHYSYGVNSTEKGDLSSESTVSRIRTEHFPLTLESARPSHTSQYLCASIGRIGNTIYFGEGSWLTVV.

The V and J genes are TRBV5-6 and TRBJ2-3; D is uncertain. CDR3 size: 18 residues. V was trimmed by 1 base and J by 5 bases, leaving 23 bases between them. In germline, CDR1 is SGHDT, CDR2 YYEEEE. Here the CDR3 reads CASSLSQWGIIKGDTQYF. CDR3 sequence (DNA): TGTGCCAGCAGCTTGTCCCAGTGGGGAATTATAAAAGGAGATACGCAGTATTTT.

V and J are TRBV7-2 and TRBJ1-2, with TRBD1 as a possible D gene (5 bases). The V gene lost 0 bases and the J gene lost 5 bases, with 19 bases spanning the gap. The CDR3 loop spans 17 amino acids. Germline lookup yields CDR1 SGHTA and CDR2 FQGNSA. The CDR3 DNA sequence: TGTGCCAGCAGCTTAGCAGGGGAGGGATGGTCGGATTATGGCTACACCTTC. Amino acid sequence: CASSLAGEGWSDYGYTF.

This chain joins TRBV16 and TRBJ1-5; 7 positions agree with TRBD1. J lost 7 bases, V lost 5 bases, and 8 bases had no gene match. The CDR3 sequence is 14 residues long. CDR1 and CDR2 from the germline V gene are KGHSY and FQNENV. CDR3 sequence (DNA): TGTGCCAGCAGCAGAGACAGGGAAGCACAGCCCCAGCATTTT. Its protein is CASSRDREAQPQHF. The whole variable domain, remainder taken from reference TRBV16 and TRBJ1-5, is GEEVAQTPKHLVRGEGQKAKLYCAPIKGHSYVFWYQQVLKNEFKFLISFQNENVFDETGMPKERFSAKCLPNSPCSLEIQATKLEDSAVYFCASSRDREAQPQHFGDGTRLSIL.

The chain recombines TRBV4-1 with TRBJ2-4; TRBD1 matches at 7 bases. Germline CDR1 is MGHRA and CDR2 is YSYEKL. This CDR3 is 15 amino acids long. The junction had 1 base not matched to a gene; V was cut back by 2 bases and J by 0 bases. For the CDR3, the DNA is TGCGCCAGCAGCCAAAGGGGGCTAGCCAAAAACATTCAGTACTTC. This gives the protein CASSQRGLAKNIQYF.

Concerning this clone: In the same sample, other DNA sequences code for this CDR3. This chain uses TRBV30 with TRBJ1-3; weak D call: TRBD1 (6 bases). There are 13 residues in the CDR3. Germline V lookup: CDR1 GTSNPN, CDR2 SVGIG (reference sequence). Trimming left V 3 bases short and J 3 bases short, with 9 bases between. CDR3 residues: CAWSRGLGNTIYF. Here the CDR3 DNA reads TGTGCCTGGAGCCGGGGGCTTGGAAACACCATATATTTT.

This chain joins TRBV19 and TRBJ1-4; the match to TRBD1 covers 7 bases. Germline-derived CDR1 and CDR2 are LNHDA and SQIVND (reference sequence). This CDR3 is 16 amino acids long. The trim removed 5 bases at V and 8 bases at J, leaving 14 bases unmatched. In DNA, the CDR3 is TGTGCCAGTAGTTCCCCAAAAACAGGGGTATACGAAAAACTGTTTTTT. Protein: CASSSPKTGVYEKLFF.

This clone came up once. The chain links TRBV25-1 to TRBJ1-1, with a tentative D call TRBD1 (6 bases). V shed 6 bases and J shed 1 base, with 9 bases lying between them. The CDR3 has 13 residues. Germline CDR1 and CDR2: MGHDK and SYGVNS. This CDR3 is CASRGGPNTEAFF. In DNA, the CDR3 is TGTGCCAGCAGGGGGGGGCCGAACACTGAAGCTTTCTTT.

The chain recombines TRBV28 with TRBJ1-1, with 7 bases lining up with TRBD1. The J segment lost 0 bases and the V segment lost 2 bases, leaving 6 bases of the junction unmatched. The CDR3 extends over 16 amino acids. Germline V lookup: CDR1 MDHEN, CDR2 SYDVKM. CDR3 in amino acids: CASSLPGDRMNTEAFF. In nucleotides, the CDR3 is TGTGCCAGCAGTTTACCAGGGGACAGAATGAACACTGAAGCTTTCTTT.

This clone was seen only a few times. The rearrangement uses TRBV6-5 and TRBJ1-2, with D possibly being TRBD1 (6 bases). The CDR3 covers 13 residues. The ends were cut back, 5 bases at V and 8 bases at J, with 15 bases in the middle. The V gene's germline CDR1 is MNHEY and CDR2 SVGAGI. CDR3 region: CASSPRTAKGYTF. For the CDR3, the DNA is TGTGCCAGCAGTCCACGGACAGCCAAAGGCTACACCTTC.

The chain links TRBV7-2 to TRBJ2-7; no clear D. The V gene's germline CDR1 is SGHTA and CDR2 FQGNSA. This CDR3 region has 13 residues. V lost 1 base and J 6 bases, leaving 10 bases between the germline ends. This chain's CDR3 is CASSLDPRGEQYF. The CDR3 DNA follows: TGTGCCAGCAGCTTAGACCCGCGTGGCGAGCAGTACTTC.

This sequence joins TRBV30 and TRBJ2-6; D gene uncertain. The CDR3 runs to 14 residues. V shed 2 bases and J shed 2 bases, with 7 bases lying between them. Germline loops: CDR1 GTSNPN, CDR2 SVGIG (reference sequence). This CDR3 is CAWSPGPGANVLTF. CDR3 nucleotide sequence: TGTGCCTGGAGTCCAGGCCCTGGGGCCAACGTCCTGACTTTC.

This chain connects TRBV6-5 to TRBJ2-7, with unresolved D. CDR3 length: 12 residues. The germline V gene has CDR1 MNHEY and CDR2 SVGAGI. Deletions cut 6 bases from V and 4 bases from J, with 10 bases between. The CDR3: CASSQNRYEQYF. The DNA for the CDR3 is TGTGCCAGCAGCCAGAACAGATACGAGCAGTACTTC.

This chain joins TRBV5-1 and TRBJ2-3; 7 nucleotides line up with TRBD2. V was clipped by 4 bases and J by 0 bases; unmatched bases: 8. The germline V gene has CDR1 SGHRS and CDR2 YFSETQ. This CDR3 contains 16 residues. The CDR3 reads CASSPTVSGSTDTQYF. CDR3 nucleotides: TGCGCCAGCAGCCCTACAGTTAGCGGGAGCACAGATACGCAGTATTTT.

This chain connects TRBV27 to TRBJ2-1; 7 bases agree with TRBD2. The CDR3 consists of 15 residues. The trim removed 6 bases at V and 5 bases at J, leaving 10 bases unmatched. Germline V gives CDR1 MNHEY, CDR2 SMNVEV (reference sequence). CDR3: CASRPRLAPDNEQFF. The CDR3, as DNA: TGTGCCAGCAGACCAAGACTAGCCCCGGACAATGAGCAGTTCTTC.

As for this clone: Other nucleotide sequences in the sample specify the same CDR3. The V call is TRBV5-1, the J call TRBJ2-2; TRBD2 agrees at 7 bases. V dropped 0 bases and J dropped 2; count of bases not matched to a gene: 7. The germline gives CDR1 SGHRS, CDR2 YFSETQ. CDR3 size: 17 residues. For the CDR3, the DNA is TGCGCCAGCAGCTTGGCCGGGACGGGACTAAACACCGGGGAGCTGTTTTTT. It is translated as CASSLAGTGLNTGELFF. Combining the CDR3 with reference TRBV5-1 and TRBJ2-2 gives the whole variable domain KAGVTQTPRYLIKTRGQQVTLSCSPISGHRSVSWYQQTPGQGLQFLFEYFSETQRNKGNFPGRFSGRQFSNSRSEMNVSTLELGDSALYLCASSLAGTGLNTGELFFGEGSRLTVL.

The genes are TRBV28 and TRBJ1-6, with D possibly matching TRBD1 (6 bases). This CDR3 contains 12 residues. V shed 10 bases and J shed 10 bases, with 14 bases lying between them. CDR1 is MDHEN and CDR2 is SYDVKM in the germline V gene. DNA of the CDR3: TGTGCCAACGGACAGCCGGGGTCACCCCTCCACTTT. Encoded protein: CANGQPGSPLHF.

Only one count was recorded for this clone. The gene calls are TRBV7-9 and TRBJ2-5; weak D call: TRBD2 (5 bases). Between the trimmed V and J ends, which lost 1 base and 4 bases, there was a span of 19 bases. The CDR3 consists of 17 residues. Germline CDR1 and CDR2: SEHNR and FQNEAQ (reference sequence). DNA for the CDR3: TGTGCCAGCAGCTTAGGGGCCAGCGGAATTTGGAGAGAGACCCAGTACTTC. This encodes CASSLGASGIWRETQYF.

The DNA for the CDR3 is TGTGCCAGCAGTGATTTCAGGGGGCTCCAGTATCAGCCCCAGCATTTT. It encodes CASSDFRGLQYQPQHF. This chain connects TRBV2 to TRBJ1-5; 8 bases are shared with TRBD1. Germline V gives CDR1 SNHLY, CDR2 FYNNEI. After removal of 3 bases from V and 5 bases from J, the junction contained 9 bases not matched to a gene. The CDR3 runs 16 residues.

The rearrangement links TRBV6-6 to TRBJ2-2; D gene ambiguous. Per germline, CDR1 MNHNY and CDR2 SVGAGI (reference sequence). The CDR3 runs to 13 residues. V shed 10 bases and J shed 3 bases, with 12 bases lying between them. As DNA, the CDR3 is TGTGCCACCGTGGGTGGGGACACCGGGGAGCTGTTTTTT. Translation: CATVGGDTGELFF.

V gene TRBV6-1 combines with J gene TRBJ2-2; TRBD1 or TRBD2 may be the D gene (6 bases each). V was shortened by 6 bases and J by 3 bases, with 14 bases between the two germline ends. The V gene's germline CDR1 is MNHNS and CDR2 SASEGT. This CDR3 comprises 15 residues. The CDR3 sequence: CASRAFRGDTGELFF. CDR3 nucleotides: TGTGCCAGCAGGGCTTTTAGGGGGGACACCGGGGAGCTGTTTTTT.

The chain couples TRBV30 to TRBJ2-1; D gene uncertain. CDR1 is GTSNPN and CDR2 is SVGIG in the germline V gene (reference sequence). This CDR3 region has 13 residues. Trimming pared 1 base from V and 8 bases from J, leaving 12 bases between. The CDR3 spells CAWSGTVNDEQFF. CDR3 sequence (DNA): TGTGCCTGGAGTGGGACCGTAAACGATGAGCAGTTCTTC. Variable domain in full (rest from reference TRBV30 and TRBJ2-1): SQTIHQWPATLVQPVGSPLSLECTVEGTSNPNLYWYRQAAGRGLQLLFYSVGIGQISSEVPQNLSASRPQDRQFILSSKKLLLSDSGFYLCAWSGTVNDEQFFGPGTRLTVL.

CDR3 DNA: TGTGCCAGCAGTTACTCGAGCATCTATGGCTACACCTTC. Its translation: CASSYSSIYGYTF. This chain uses TRBV6-6 with TRBJ1-2; the D is unclear. This CDR3 is 13 amino acids long. Trimming cost V 0 bases and J 4 bases, with 6 bases left between them. Germline V gene data show CDR1 as MNHNY and CDR2 as SVGAGI (reference sequence).

The V and J genes are TRBV19 and TRBJ2-2; D assignment may be TRBD1 or TRBD2 (6 bases each). The CDR3 totals 12 residues. The ends were cut back, 8 bases at V and 4 bases at J, with 8 bases in the middle. Germline V gives CDR1 LNHDA, CDR2 SQIVND (reference sequence). CDR3 nucleotide sequence: TGTGCCAGTCGGGGGCTCACCGGGGAGCTGTTTTTT. Translation: CASRGLTGELFF.